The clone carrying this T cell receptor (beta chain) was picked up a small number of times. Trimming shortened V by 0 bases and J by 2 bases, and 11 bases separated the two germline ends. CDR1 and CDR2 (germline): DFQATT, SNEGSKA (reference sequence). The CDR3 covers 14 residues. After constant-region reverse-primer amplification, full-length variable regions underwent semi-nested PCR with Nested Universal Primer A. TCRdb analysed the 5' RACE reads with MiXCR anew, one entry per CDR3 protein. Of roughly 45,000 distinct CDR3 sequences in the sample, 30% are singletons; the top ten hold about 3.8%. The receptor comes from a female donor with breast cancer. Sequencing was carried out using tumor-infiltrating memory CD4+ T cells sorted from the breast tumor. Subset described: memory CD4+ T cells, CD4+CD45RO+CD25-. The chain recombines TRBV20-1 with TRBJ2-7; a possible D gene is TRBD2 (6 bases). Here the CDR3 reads CSAREGGSPYEQYF. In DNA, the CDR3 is TGCAGTGCTAGAGAGGGGGGAAGCCCCTACGAGCAGTACTTC.